What follows is one TCR beta chain and its context. The specificity of this receptor is unknown. Qualities for individual bases were not recorded, and no much larger clone is one base off. The sample comes from a study of blood T cell repertoires in COVID-19 (dated by TCRdb to 2019 to 2021). Notes on the research overall: The collaborator samples originated in the United States, Italy and Spain and spanned the acute and convalescent phases of COVID-19. The repertoires were released in a freely available public database meant as a resource for research on the immune response to SARS-CoV-2. Where available, HLA class I and class II types were obtained from metadata supplied by the sample provider rather than from assay-based typing. The material from the prospective study consisted of cDNA or gDNA derived from T cells, B-cell-depleted T cells, or PBMCs. The dataset comprised deeply sampled blood TCRbeta repertoires from subjects exposed to, actively infected with, or recovered from COVID-19. A de-identified subject ID, COVID-19 status, age in years and sex were almost always included in the sample metadata. Samples were obtained from the ongoing ImmuneRACE study (first 160 participants) and from 950 to 1,500 subjects provided by 6 global collaborators.

The paper as a whole reports these results and caveats: The amount of clinical and demographic metadata varied by source and participant and was provided uncurated.

CDR1 and CDR2, per the germline V gene, are SGHRS and YFSETQ. For this chain, trimming is 4 bases at the V end and 10 bases at the J end, and the number of junction bases without a gene match is 7. Including the terminal cysteine and phenylalanine, the CDR3 comprises 14 residues. Only CDR3 DNA is held: 42 bases, read in frame from base 1. One collaborating source in Seattle enrolled patients during active infection and followed them longitudinally through the course of disease. Each collaborating institution followed its own protocols to collect whole blood in K2EDTA tubes. Collaborator samples were shipped for TCRbeta analysis as frozen whole blood, isolated PBMCs, or DNA extracted from either sample type. The immunoSEQ Assay, a bias-controlled multiplex PCR, was used to amplify TCRbeta CDR3 regions from genomic DNA. On the study's bioinformatics: The number of nucleated cells in each sample was estimated by amplification of reference gene primers within the assay. Sequence reads were collapsed and filtered to measure the absolute abundance of every unique TCRbeta CDR3 rearrangement. For each sample, productive Simpson clonality was calculated as the square root of Simpson's diversity index across productive rearrangements. This is the immuneACCESS table as TCRdb keeps it, with only in-frame sequences that have V and J called. A part of the clones is gone; compared with another copy, unresolved V genes explain less than half, and the rest is unexplained. Clone size and V and J calls were adopted from that table, with D and trimming inferred from the DNA. The sample yields 200,000 to 300,000 clones; roughly 85% were counted once. Less than 6.5% of the sample comes from the top ten.

This sequence originates from a man aged 45 to 65 with COVID-19, enrolled during active disease. The sequence is built from TRBV5-1 and TRBJ1-6, with TRBD1 identical over 8 junction bases. Sample: peripheral blood. Read as DNA, the sequence is TGCGCCAGCAGCACGACAGGGGTAGAATCACCCCTCCACTTT. This gives the protein CASSTTGVESPLHF.